This TCR beta chain is drawn from a study of siplizumab effects on memory and regulatory T cells. V was pared by 3 bases and J by 9 bases, with 10 bases of the junction left unmatched. The germline CDR1 and CDR2 sequences are SGHAT and FQNNGV. The CDR3 runs to 15 residues. Measured with immunoSEQ multiplex PCR; TCRdb has only the in-frame clones, and not every one. The sample shows fewer than 120,000 clones, just under 95% of them seen only once. What was sequenced was CD4+ T cells sorted from blood. This sequence was found in a human donor in good health. The chain links TRBV11-2 to TRBJ2-1; 8 bases match TRBD2. The CDR3 bases are TGTGCCAGCAGCTTCGTTAGGCGGGGGGCGGGTGAGCAGTTCTTC. Amino acids: CASSFVRRGAGEQFF.